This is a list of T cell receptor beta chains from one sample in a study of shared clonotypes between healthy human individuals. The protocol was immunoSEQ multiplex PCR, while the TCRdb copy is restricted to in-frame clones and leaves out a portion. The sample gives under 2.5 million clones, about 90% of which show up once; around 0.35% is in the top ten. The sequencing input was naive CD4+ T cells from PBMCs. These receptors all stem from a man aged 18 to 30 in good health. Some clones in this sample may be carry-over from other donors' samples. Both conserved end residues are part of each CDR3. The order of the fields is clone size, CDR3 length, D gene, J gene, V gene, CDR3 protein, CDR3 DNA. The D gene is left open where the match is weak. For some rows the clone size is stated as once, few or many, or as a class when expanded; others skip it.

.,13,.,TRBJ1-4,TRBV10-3,CAISESGAEKLFF,TGTGCCATCAGTGAGTCAGGGGCTGAAAAACTGTTTTTT
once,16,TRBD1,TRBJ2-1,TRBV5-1,CASSTQTGPTYNEQFF,TGCGCCAGCAGCACCCAGACAGGGCCAACCTACAATGAGCAGTTCTTC
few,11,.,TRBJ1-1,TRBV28,CASSLTTEAFF,TGTGCCAGCAGTTTAACCACTGAAGCTTTCTTT
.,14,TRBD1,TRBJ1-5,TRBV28,CASSDRGRVQPQHF,TGTGCCAGCAGCGACAGGGGGCGCGTTCAGCCCCAGCATTTT
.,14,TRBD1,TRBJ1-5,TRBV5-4,CASSTGDGNQPQHF,TGTGCCAGCAGCACAGGGGACGGCAATCAGCCCCAGCATTTT
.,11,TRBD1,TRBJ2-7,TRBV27,CASRNRGEQYF,TGTGCCAGCAGAAACAGGGGCGAGCAGTACTTC
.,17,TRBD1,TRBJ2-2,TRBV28,CASQRGWGQDNTGELFF,TGTGCCAGCCAAAGAGGTTGGGGACAGGACAACACCGGGGAGCTGTTTTTT
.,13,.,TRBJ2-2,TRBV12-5,CASGLAAAGELFF,TGTGCTAGTGGTTTGGCAGCGGCCGGGGAGCTGTTTTTT
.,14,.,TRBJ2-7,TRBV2,CASSEIRGMNEQYF,TGTGCCAGCAGTGAAATTAGGGGGATGAACGAGCAGTACTTC
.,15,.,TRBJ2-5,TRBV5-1,CASSLAGGGQETQYF,TGCGCCAGCAGCTTGGCGGGGGGCGGACAAGAGACCCAGTACTTC
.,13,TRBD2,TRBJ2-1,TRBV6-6,CASKIREGREQFF,TGTGCCAGTAAAATCAGGGAGGGCCGGGAGCAGTTCTTC
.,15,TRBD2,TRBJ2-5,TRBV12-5,CASGLGTSGEGTQYF,TGTGCTAGTGGCCTAGGGACTAGCGGGGAGGGGACCCAGTACTTC
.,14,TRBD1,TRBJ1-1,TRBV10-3,CAISAATGGTEAFF,TGTGCCATCAGTGCTGCGACAGGGGGCACTGAAGCTTTCTTT
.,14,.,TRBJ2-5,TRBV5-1,CATAHTSYQETQYF,TGCGCCACAGCACATACGTCGTACCAAGAGACCCAGTACTTC
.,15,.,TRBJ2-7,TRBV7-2,CASSLGFPSSYEQYF,TGTGCCAGCAGCTTGGGCTTTCCGTCTTCCTACGAGCAGTACTTC
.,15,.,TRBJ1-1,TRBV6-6,CASSYPARLNTEAFF,TGTGCCAGCAGTTACCCTGCGCGCTTGAACACTGAAGCTTTCTTT
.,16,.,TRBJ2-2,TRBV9,CASSVDIGVGTGELFF,TGTGCCAGCAGCGTAGATATAGGGGTAGGCACCGGGGAGCTGTTTTTT
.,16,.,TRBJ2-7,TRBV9,CASSVVRDGSMNEQYF,TGTGCCAGCAGCGTAGTGCGAGACGGGAGTATGAACGAGCAGTACTTC
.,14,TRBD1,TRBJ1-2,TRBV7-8,CASSKLARGQGYTF,TGTGCCAGCAGCAAGCTTGCCAGGGGGCAGGGCTACACCTTC
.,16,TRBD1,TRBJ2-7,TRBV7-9,CASSRMMGQGVYEQYF,TGTGCCAGCAGCCGCATGATGGGACAGGGCGTCTACGAGCAGTACTTC
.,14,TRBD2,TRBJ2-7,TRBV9,CASSVGTSTYEQYF,TGTGCCAGCAGCGTAGGGACTAGCACCTACGAGCAGTACTTC
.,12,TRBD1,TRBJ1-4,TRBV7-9,CASSLSPGQPTF,TGTGCCAGCAGCTTGTCCCCGGGACAGCCGACTTTT
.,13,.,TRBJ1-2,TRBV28,CASSFDRLALYTF,TGTGCCAGCAGTTTCGACAGGCTCGCGTTATACACCTTC
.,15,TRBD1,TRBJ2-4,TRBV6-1,CASSEVGTVKNIQYF,TGTGCCAGCAGTGAAGTTGGGACAGTGAAAAACATTCAGTACTTC